The 17 T cell receptor beta chains reported below all come from one sample, sequenced in a study of T-cell reconstitution after alpha-beta-depleted transplantation in children. It was with unique molecular identifiers that the TCRbeta library was prepared. TCRdb reprocessed the PCR reads with MiXCR, giving one entry per CDR3 protein. The sample includes hundreds of thousands of distinct CDR3 sequences, 15% to 20% of them seen just once. The sample in question was PBMCs from the stem cell graft donor, obtained from the stem cell graft. These TCRs come from a human donor who donated a stem cell graft to a child with acute myeloid leukemia.

This clonotype was counted many times. The gene calls are TRBV20-1 and TRBJ1-1; D gene unclear. This CDR3 has 10 amino acids. Per germline, CDR1 DFQATT and CDR2 SNEGSKA (reference sequence). V was trimmed by 6 bases and J by 4 bases, leaving 6 bases between them. CDR3 in amino acids: CSASSTEAFF. CDR3 DNA sequence: TGCAGTGCAAGTTCCACTGAAGCTTTCTTT.

This clonotype was seen a handful of times. This chain joins TRBV12-3 or TRBV12-4 and TRBJ1-1, with 8 bases lining up with TRBD1. The trim removed 0 bases at V and 7 bases at J, leaving 4 bases unmatched. The CDR3 length is 14 residues. CDR3 DNA sequence: TGTGCCAGCAGTTTAGCGTCAGGGGGCCGTGAAGCTTTCTTT. This encodes CASSLASGGREAFF.

This clonotype was observed many times. The V and J genes are TRBV4-2 and TRBJ2-1; 8 bases are shared with TRBD2. Germline CDR1 reads LGHNA; CDR2 reads YNFKEQ. Trimming removed 4 bases from V and 3 bases from J; junction bases left unmatched: 2. This CDR3 comprises 14 residues. The chain's CDR3 is CASSPGLVYNEQFF. CDR3 coding DNA: TGTGCCAGCAGCCCGGGACTAGTCTACAATGAGCAGTTCTTC.

The V call is TRBV12-3 or TRBV12-4, the J call TRBJ1-1, with D unresolved. V was trimmed by 7 bases and J by 1 base, leaving 13 bases between them. The CDR3 covers 14 residues. CDR3 region: CASTLGPENTEAFF. CDR3 nucleotides: TGTGCCAGCACCCTGGGTCCGGAGAACACTGAAGCTTTCTTT.

V usage is TRBV12-3 or TRBV12-4 and J usage is TRBJ2-2, with 7 bases aligning to TRBD1. The length of the CDR3 is 12 residues. Losses at the gene ends were 6 bases for V and 6 bases for J; bases not matched to a gene: 1. As DNA, the CDR3 is TGTGCCAGCAGCGACAGGGCCGGGGAGCTGTTTTTT. Translation: CASSDRAGELFF.

This clonotype was found a few times. This chain uses TRBV5-1 with TRBJ1-1; 7 bases are shared with TRBD1. Germline CDR1 reads SGHRS; CDR2 reads YFSETQ. J was trimmed by 5 bases and V by 4 bases; bases with no gene match: 11. This CDR3 is built from 15 residues. The CDR3 protein is CASSGETGTITEAFF. CDR3 DNA: TGCGCCAGCAGCGGGGAGACAGGGACGATTACTGAAGCTTTCTTT.

This chain uses TRBV7-2 with TRBJ2-7; D perhaps matches TRBD1 (5 bases). V was trimmed by 2 bases and J by 2 bases, leaving 13 bases between them. The CDR3 sequence is 15 residues long. Per the germline V gene, CDR1 is SGHTA and CDR2 is FQGNSA. In nucleotides, the CDR3 is TGTGCCAGCAGCTTAATGCTACAGGAAACCTACGAGCAGTACTTC. Encoded protein: CASSLMLQETYEQYF.

V usage is TRBV28 and J usage is TRBJ1-2; 7 bases are shared with TRBD1. CDR3 length: 17 amino acids. Germline V gene lookup returns CDR1 MDHEN and CDR2 SYDVKM. V lost 4 bases and J lost 4; bases outside the gene matches: 15. CDR3 sequence (DNA): TGTGCCAGCAGTTCCGACCCCGGACAGGACTCTCCCTATGGCTACACCTTC. It codes for CASSSDPGQDSPYGYTF.

For this clonotype: A much larger clone lies one base from this, so it may be a read error. The chain is built from TRBV20-1 and TRBJ1-1, with D possibly TRBD1 on 5 matching bases. Looked up from germline, CDR1 is DFQATT and CDR2 is SNEGSKA (reference sequence). CDR3 length: 13 residues. CDR3 DNA: TGCAGTACTAGAGAAGGGACGAACACTGAAGCTTTCTTT. Amino acids: CSTREGTNTEAFF.

This clonotype has a count of ten or more. The chain uses TRBV20-1 and TRBJ1-6, with D perhaps matching TRBD1 (6 bases). The CDR3 consists of 15 residues. Germline CDR1 is DFQATT and CDR2 is SNEGSKA (reference sequence). Trimming removed 5 bases at V and 6 bases at J, with 17 bases between. The CDR3 coding sequence is TGCAGTGCTTTCTTGGAGGGCAGGGGTAATTCACCCCTCCACTTT. Its protein product is CSAFLEGRGNSPLHF.

This clonotype was seen only a few times. The CDR3 nucleotides are TGTGCCAGCAGTGAAAGGCTAGCGCAGGAAGAGACCCAGTACTTC. Protein sequence: CASSERLAQEETQYF. This chain links TRBV25-1 with TRBJ2-5; tentative D call: TRBD2 (6 bases). The CDR3 has 15 residues. Trimming pared 2 bases from V and 3 bases from J, leaving 13 bases between. Germline V lookup: CDR1 MGHDK, CDR2 SYGVNS.

Many counts were recorded for this clonotype. This sequence joins TRBV20-1 and TRBJ1-4, with 8 nucleotides matching TRBD1. The trim removed 1 base at V and 4 bases at J, leaving 8 bases unmatched. CDR1 is DFQATT, CDR2 SNEGSKA, per germline (reference sequence). The CDR3 loop spans 16 amino acids. The CDR3 reads CSARVGQAKNNEKLFF. DNA for the CDR3: TGCAGTGCTAGAGTGGGACAGGCAAAGAATAATGAAAAACTGTTTTTT.

This clonotype was observed many times. The J gene is TRBJ2-6, the V gene TRBV20-1; 7 bases line up with TRBD2. The V and J ends lost 5 bases and 0 bases, in that order; junction bases with no gene match: 19. The CDR3 extends over 20 amino acids. Per germline, CDR1 DFQATT and CDR2 SNEGSKA (reference sequence). This CDR3 reads CSADASTAGRRTSGANVLTF. The CDR3 coding sequence is TGCAGTGCTGACGCGTCCACAGCGGGACGTAGAACCTCTGGGGCCAACGTCCTGACTTTC.

This clonotype appeared a few times. The chain has TRBV28 and TRBJ2-2; D may be TRBD1 or TRBD2 (6 bases each). This CDR3 is built from 14 residues. Germline V gives CDR1 MDHEN, CDR2 SYDVKM. The V end lost 6 bases, the J end lost 5 bases, and 13 bases lay between the germline ends. The CDR3 is CASRQGRWTGELFF. CDR3 coding DNA: TGTGCCAGCAGGCAGGGGAGGTGGACCGGGGAGCTGTTTTTT.

This chain connects TRBV6-5 to TRBJ2-7; 7 bases fit TRBD2. Germline V CDR1 and CDR2: MNHEY, SVGAGI. The CDR3 totals 14 residues. Trimming removed 6 bases from V and 2 bases from J; junction bases left unmatched: 7. CDR3 loop: CASSLGRETYEQYV. The CDR3 nucleotides read TGTGCCAGCAGCCTCGGGCGGGAGACCTACGAGCAGTACGTC.

Ten or more counts support this clonotype. This chain connects TRBV25-1 to TRBJ2-1; 8 nucleotides line up with TRBD2. J was trimmed by 3 bases and V by 2 bases; bases with no gene match: 9. Germline values: CDR1 MGHDK, CDR2 SYGVNS. The CDR3 runs to 17 residues. The CDR3 bases are TGTGCCAGCAGTGAAGAGTTAAAGCGGGGGATCTACAATGAGCAGTTCTTC. Translation gives CASSEELKRGIYNEQFF.

CDR3 sequence (DNA): TGTGCCTGGAGTCGGGAGGGAGGTCGGAGGCCCCAAGATACGCAGTATTTT. As protein: CAWSREGGRRPQDTQYF. The rearrangement uses TRBV30 and TRBJ2-3, with 8 bases fitting TRBD2. The V and J ends lost 2 bases and 5 bases, in that order; junction bases with no gene match: 15. CDR3 length equals 17 residues. In germline, CDR1 is GTSNPN, CDR2 SVGIG (reference sequence).